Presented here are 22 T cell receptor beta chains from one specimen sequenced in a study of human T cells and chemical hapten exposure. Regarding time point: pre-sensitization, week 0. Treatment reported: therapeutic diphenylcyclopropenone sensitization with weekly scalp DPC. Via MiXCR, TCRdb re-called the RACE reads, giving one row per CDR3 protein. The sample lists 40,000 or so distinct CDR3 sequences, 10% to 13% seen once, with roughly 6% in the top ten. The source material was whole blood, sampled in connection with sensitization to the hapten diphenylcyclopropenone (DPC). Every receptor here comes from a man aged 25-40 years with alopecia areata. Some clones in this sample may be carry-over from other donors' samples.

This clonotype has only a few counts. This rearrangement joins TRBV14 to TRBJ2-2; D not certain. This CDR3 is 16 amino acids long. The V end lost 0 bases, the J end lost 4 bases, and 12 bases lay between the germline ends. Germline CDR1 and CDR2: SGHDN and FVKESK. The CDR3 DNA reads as TGTGCCAGCAGCCAAGAGGGCGCCTTGAGCACCGGGGAGCTGTTTTTT. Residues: CASSQEGALSTGELFF.

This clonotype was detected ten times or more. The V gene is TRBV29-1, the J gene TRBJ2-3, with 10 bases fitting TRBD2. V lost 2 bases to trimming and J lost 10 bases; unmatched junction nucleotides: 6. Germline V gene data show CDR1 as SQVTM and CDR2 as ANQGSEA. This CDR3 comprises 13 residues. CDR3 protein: CSVEPSGRASQYF. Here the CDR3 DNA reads TGCAGCGTTGAACCCAGCGGGAGGGCTTCGCAGTATTTT.

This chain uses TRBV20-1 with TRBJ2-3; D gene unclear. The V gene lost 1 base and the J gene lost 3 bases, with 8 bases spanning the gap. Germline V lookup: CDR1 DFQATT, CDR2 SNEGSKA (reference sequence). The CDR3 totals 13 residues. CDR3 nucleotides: TGCAGTGCTAGAGGTTTGATGACAGATACGCAGTATTTT. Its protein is CSARGLMTDTQYF.

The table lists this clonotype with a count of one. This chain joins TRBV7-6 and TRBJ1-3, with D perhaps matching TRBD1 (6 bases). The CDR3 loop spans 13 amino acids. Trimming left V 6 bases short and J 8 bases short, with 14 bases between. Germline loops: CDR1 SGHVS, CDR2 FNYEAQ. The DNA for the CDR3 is TGTGCCAGCAGAAGTAGGGGGGAGGACACCATATATTTT. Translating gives CASRSRGEDTIYF.

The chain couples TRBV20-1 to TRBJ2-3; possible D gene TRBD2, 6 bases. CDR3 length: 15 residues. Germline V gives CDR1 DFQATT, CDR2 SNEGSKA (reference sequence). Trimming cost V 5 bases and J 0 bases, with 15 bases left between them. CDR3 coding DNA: TGCAGTGCTTACAACGTCGCGGGAAGCACAGATACGCAGTATTTT. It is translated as CSAYNVAGSTDTQYF.

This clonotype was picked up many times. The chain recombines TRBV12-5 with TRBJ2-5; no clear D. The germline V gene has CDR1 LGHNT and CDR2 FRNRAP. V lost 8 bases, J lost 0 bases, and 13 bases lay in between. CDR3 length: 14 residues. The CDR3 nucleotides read TGTGCTAGTCGGGCAAGTCTTAACCAAGAGACCCAGTACTTC. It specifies CASRASLNQETQYF. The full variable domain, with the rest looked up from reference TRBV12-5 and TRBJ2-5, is DARVTQTPRHKVTEMGQEVTMRCQPILGHNTVFWYRQTMMQGLELLAYFRNRAPLDDSGMPKDRFSAEMPDATLATLKIQPSEPRDSAVYFCASRASLNQETQYFGPGTRLLVL.

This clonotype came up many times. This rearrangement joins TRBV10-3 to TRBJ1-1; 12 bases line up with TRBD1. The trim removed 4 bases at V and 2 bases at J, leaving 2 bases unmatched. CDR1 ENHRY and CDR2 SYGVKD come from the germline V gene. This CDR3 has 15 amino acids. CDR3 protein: CAISVGTGGNTEAFF. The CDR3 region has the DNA TGTGCCATCAGTGTGGGGACAGGGGGCAACACTGAAGCTTTCTTT.

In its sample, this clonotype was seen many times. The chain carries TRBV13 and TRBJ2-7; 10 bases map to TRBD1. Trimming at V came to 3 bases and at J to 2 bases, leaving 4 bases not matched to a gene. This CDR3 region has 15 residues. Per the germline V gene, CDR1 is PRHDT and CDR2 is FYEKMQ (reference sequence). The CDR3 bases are TGTGCCAGCAGCTTCCGGGACAGGGGAGCCTACGAGCAGTACTTC. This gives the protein CASSFRDRGAYEQYF.

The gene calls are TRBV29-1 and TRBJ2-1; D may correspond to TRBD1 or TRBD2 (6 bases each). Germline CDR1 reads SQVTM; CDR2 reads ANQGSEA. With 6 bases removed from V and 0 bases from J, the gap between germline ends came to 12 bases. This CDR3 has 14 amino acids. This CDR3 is CSVRGVSSYNEQFF. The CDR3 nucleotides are TGCAGCGTGAGGGGGGTGTCCTCCTACAATGAGCAGTTCTTC.

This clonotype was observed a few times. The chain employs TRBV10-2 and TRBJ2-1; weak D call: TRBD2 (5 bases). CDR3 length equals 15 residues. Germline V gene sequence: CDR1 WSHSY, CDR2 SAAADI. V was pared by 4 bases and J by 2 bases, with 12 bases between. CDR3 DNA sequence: TGCGCCAGCAGTGTAGGAGCGGCTCCCTACAATGAGCAGTTCTTC. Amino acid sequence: CASSVGAAPYNEQFF.

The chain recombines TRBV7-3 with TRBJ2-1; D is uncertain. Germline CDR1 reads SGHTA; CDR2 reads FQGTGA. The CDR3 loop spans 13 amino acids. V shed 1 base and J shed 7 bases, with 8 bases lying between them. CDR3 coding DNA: TGTGCCAGCAGCTTAATTGGGTCGAATGAGCAGTTCTTC. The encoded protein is CASSLIGSNEQFF.

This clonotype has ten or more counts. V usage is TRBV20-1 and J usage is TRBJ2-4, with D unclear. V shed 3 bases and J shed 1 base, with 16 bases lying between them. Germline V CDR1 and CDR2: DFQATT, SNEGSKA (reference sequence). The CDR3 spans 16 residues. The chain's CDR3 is CSARVSPLMAKNIQYF. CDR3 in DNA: TGCAGTGCTAGGGTGTCCCCACTAATGGCCAAAAACATTCAGTACTTC.

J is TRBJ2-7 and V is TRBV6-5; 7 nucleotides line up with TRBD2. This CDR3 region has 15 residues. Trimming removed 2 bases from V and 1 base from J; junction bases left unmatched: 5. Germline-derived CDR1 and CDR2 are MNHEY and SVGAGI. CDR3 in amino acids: CASSYLGGDSYEQYF. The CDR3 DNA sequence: TGTGCCAGCAGTTACCTTGGGGGGGATTCCTACGAGCAGTACTTC.

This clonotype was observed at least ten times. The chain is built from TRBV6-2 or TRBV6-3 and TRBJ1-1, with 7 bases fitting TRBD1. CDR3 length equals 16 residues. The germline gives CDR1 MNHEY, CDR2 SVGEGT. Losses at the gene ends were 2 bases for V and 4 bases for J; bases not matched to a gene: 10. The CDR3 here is CASSYRETGISTEAFF. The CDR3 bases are TGTGCCAGCAGTTACCGAGAGACAGGGATTTCCACTGAAGCTTTCTTT.

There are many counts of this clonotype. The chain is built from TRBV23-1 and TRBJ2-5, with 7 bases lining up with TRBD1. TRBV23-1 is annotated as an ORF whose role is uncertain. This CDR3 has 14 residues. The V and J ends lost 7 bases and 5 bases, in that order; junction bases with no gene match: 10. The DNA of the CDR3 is TGCGCCAGCAAGCTCAACAGGGGCCAGGAGACCCAGTACTTC. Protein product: CASKLNRGQETQYF.

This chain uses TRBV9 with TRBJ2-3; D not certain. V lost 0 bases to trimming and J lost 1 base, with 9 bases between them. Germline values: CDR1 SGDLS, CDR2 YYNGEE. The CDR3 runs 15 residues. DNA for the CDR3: TGTGCCAGCAGCGTAGGGGCTCAGGGCACAGATACGCAGTATTTT. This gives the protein CASSVGAQGTDTQYF.

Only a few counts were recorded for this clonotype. This CDR3 reads CSAESGGAAGELFF. The CDR3 nucleotides are TGCAGTGCAGAAAGCGGGGGGGCTGCCGGGGAGCTGTTTTTT. This chain links TRBV20-1 with TRBJ2-2; 10 nucleotides align to TRBD2. After removal of 6 bases from V and 6 bases from J, the junction contained 7 bases not matched to a gene. This CDR3 region has 14 residues. The germline V gene has CDR1 DFQATT and CDR2 SNEGSKA (reference sequence).

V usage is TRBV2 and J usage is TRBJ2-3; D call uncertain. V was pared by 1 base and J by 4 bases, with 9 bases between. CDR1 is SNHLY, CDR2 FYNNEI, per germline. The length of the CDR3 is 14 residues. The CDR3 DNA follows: TGTGCCAGCAGTGAAGGCCGGCTATCAGATACGCAGTATTTT. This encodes CASSEGRLSDTQYF.

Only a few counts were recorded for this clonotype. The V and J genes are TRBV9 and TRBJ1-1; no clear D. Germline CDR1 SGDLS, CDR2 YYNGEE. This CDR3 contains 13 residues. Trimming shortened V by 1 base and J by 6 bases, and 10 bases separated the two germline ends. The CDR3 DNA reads TGTGCCAGCAGCGTAAGACCCGGACCTGAAGCTTTCTTT. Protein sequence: CASSVRPGPEAFF. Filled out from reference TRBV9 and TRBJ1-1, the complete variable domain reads DSGVTQTPKHLITATGQRVTLRCSPRSGDLSVYWYQQSLDQGLQFLIQYYNGEERAKGNILERFSAQQFPDLHSELNLSSLELGDSALYFCASSVRPGPEAFFGQGTRLTVV.

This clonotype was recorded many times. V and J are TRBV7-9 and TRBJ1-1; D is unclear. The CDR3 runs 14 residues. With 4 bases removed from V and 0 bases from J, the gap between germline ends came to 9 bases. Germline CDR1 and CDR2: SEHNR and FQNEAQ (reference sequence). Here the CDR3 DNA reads TGTGCCAGCAGCTCCGAAAACATGAACACTGAAGCTTTCTTT. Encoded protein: CASSSENMNTEAFF.

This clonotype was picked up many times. CDR3 sequence reads: CASSQDPGTKTQYF. The DNA for the CDR3 is TGTGCCAGCAGCCAAGATCCGGGGACGAAGACCCAGTACTTC. The chain employs TRBV14 and TRBJ2-5; D is tentatively TRBD1 or TRBD2 (5 bases each). The CDR3 sequence is 14 residues long. Between the trimmed V and J ends, which lost 0 bases and 6 bases, there was a span of 11 bases. Germline CDR1 and CDR2: SGHDN and FVKESK.

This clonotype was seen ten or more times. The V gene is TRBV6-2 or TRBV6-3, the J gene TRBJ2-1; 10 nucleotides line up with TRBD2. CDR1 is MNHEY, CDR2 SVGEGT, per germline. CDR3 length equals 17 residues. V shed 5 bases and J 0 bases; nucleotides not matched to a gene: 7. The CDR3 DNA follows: TGTGCCAGCAGTCCCAGGACTAGCGGCAGCTCCTACAATGAGCAGTTCTTC. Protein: CASSPRTSGSSYNEQFF.